Below, 17 T cell receptor beta chains from the same sample are listed, as sequenced in a study of glioma-infiltrating T cells after dendritic cell vaccination. The table came from immunoSEQ multiplex PCR; TCRdb's copy has only in-frame clones and leaves some out. The table lists around 100,000 clones, roughly four fifths of them singletons. The sequenced sample was blood, obtained before dendritic cell vaccination. These receptors were collected from a human donor with glioblastoma.

Turning to this clone: A read error may account for a junction end that differs from germline. V and J are TRBV5-1 and TRBJ2-7; 9 bases are a match to TRBD1. The CDR3 totals 14 residues. Germline V gives CDR1 SGHRS, CDR2 YFSETQ. The CDR3 spells CASADAGQGYEQYF. In nucleotides, the CDR3 is TGTGCCAGCGCCGACGCGGGACAGGGCTACGAGCAGTACTTC. Full variable domain (remainder filled in from reference TRBV5-1 and TRBJ2-7): KAGVTQTPRYLIKTRGQQVTLSCSPISGHRSVSWYQQTPGQGLQFLFEYFSETQRNKGNFPGRFSGRQFSNSRSEMNVSTLELGDSALYLCASADAGQGYEQYFGPGTRLTVT.

Written as DNA, the CDR3 is TGCGCCAGCAGCTCGACACAAGATAATTCACCCCTCCACTTT. Protein product: CASSSTQDNSPLHF. V usage is TRBV5-1 and J usage is TRBJ1-6; D is ambiguous. This CDR3 spans 14 amino acids. Germline V gene data show CDR1 as SGHRS and CDR2 as YFSETQ. V was pared by 3 bases and J by 5 bases, with 9 bases between.

CDR3 loop: CASHRQGQFYEQYF. The CDR3, as DNA: TGTGCATCCCATCGACAGGGGCAGTTCTACGAGCAGTACTTC. The chain links TRBV19 to TRBJ2-7, with TRBD1 matching over 8 bases. The germline V gene has CDR1 LNHDA and CDR2 SQIVND (reference sequence). The CDR3 loop spans 14 amino acids.

The gene calls are TRBV10-3 and TRBJ1-1, with TRBD1 as a possible D gene (5 bases). With 5 bases removed from V and 4 bases from J, the gap between germline ends came to 17 bases. CDR1 is ENHRY and CDR2 is SYGVKD in the germline V gene. This CDR3 has 15 amino acids. The CDR3 coding sequence is TGTGCCATCAGTCCCCCGGGGGGGGAGTTCACTGAAGCTTTCTTT. Amino acids: CAISPPGGEFTEAFF.

The V and J genes are TRBV6-5 and TRBJ2-7; no definite D call. V was cut by 4 bases and J by 0 bases, with 7 bases left in between. Germline loops: CDR1 MNHEY, CDR2 SVGAGI. CDR3 length: 13 residues. CDR3 coding DNA: TGTGCCAGCAGTTGCGACACCTCCTACGAGCAGTACTTC. It encodes CASSCDTSYEQYF.

V and J are TRBV7-9 and TRBJ2-1, with 8 positions matching TRBD1. J lost 9 bases, V lost 7 bases, and 11 bases had no gene match. Germline V gives CDR1 SEHNR, CDR2 FQNEAQ (reference sequence). The CDR3 consists of 14 residues. Written as DNA, the CDR3 is TGTGCCAGCACCCAATGGACAGGGTACGCTGAGCAGTTCTTC. Its translation is CASTQWTGYAEQFF.

The chain couples TRBV30 to TRBJ1-6; a possible D gene is TRBD1 (6 bases). Deletions cut 5 bases from V and 6 bases from J, with 11 bases between. Germline loops: CDR1 GTSNPN, CDR2 SVGIG (reference sequence). The CDR3 spans 13 residues. The CDR3 bases are TGTGCCTGGGGTACAGGGCGTAATTCACCCCTCCACTTT. Protein: CAWGTGRNSPLHF.

V is TRBV10-1 and J is TRBJ1-2; D uncertain. Deletions cut 0 bases from V and 8 bases from J, with 10 bases between. The CDR3 loop spans 13 amino acids. The V gene's germline CDR1 is WNHNN and CDR2 SYGVQD (reference sequence). The CDR3 bases are TGCGCCAGCAGTGAGTCCACCAGCGGCGGCTACACCTTC. Protein product: CASSESTSGGYTF.

The V gene is TRBV7-8, the J gene TRBJ1-2; possible D gene TRBD1, 6 bases. CDR1 and CDR2 (germline): SGHVS, FQNEAQ. This CDR3 region has 16 residues. Trimming cost V 6 bases and J 8 bases, with 25 bases left between them. CDR3 region: CASSSRELVGAKGYTF. CDR3 nucleotides: TGTGCCAGCAGTTCAAGGGAGTTGGTGGGGGCTAAAGGCTACACCTTC.

The V call is TRBV18, the J call TRBJ1-5; maybe TRBD1 (6 bases). Trimming took off 0 bases at V and 0 bases at J, with 12 bases between the two ends. Germline loops: CDR1 KGHSH, CDR2 LQKENI. CDR3 length: 17 residues. Here the CDR3 reads CASSPPGGGYSNQPQHF. The DNA for the CDR3 is TGTGCCAGCTCACCACCGGGCGGGGGCTATAGCAATCAGCCCCAGCATTTT.

This clone was observed a handful of times. The chain combines TRBV5-1 with TRBJ1-3; the D is unclear. The CDR3 runs to 16 residues. V gave up 0 bases and J gave up 0 bases, with 10 bases separating them. Germline CDR1 reads SGHRS; CDR2 reads YFSETQ. The CDR3 bases are TGCGCCAGCAGCTTGGAGCCCGGTTCCTCTGGAAACACCATATATTTT. Its protein product is CASSLEPGSSGNTIYF.

This sequence joins TRBV6-1 and TRBJ2-5; a weak D match, TRBD2 (5 bases). V gave up 2 bases and J gave up 2 bases, with 15 bases separating them. Looked up from germline, CDR1 is MNHNS and CDR2 is SASEGT. The CDR3 runs 16 residues. CDR3 residues: CASSESSRADQETQYF. CDR3 bases: TGTGCCAGCAGTGAATCTTCCCGAGCGGATCAAGAGACCCAGTACTTC.

The genes are TRBV11-2 and TRBJ2-1; 9 bases align to TRBD1. The CDR3 sequence is 16 residues long. V lost 0 bases, J lost 4 bases, and 4 bases stayed unmatched. CDR1 is SGHAT and CDR2 is FQNNGV in the germline V gene. CDR3 sequence: CASSLDWDRAYNEQFF. The CDR3 DNA follows: TGTGCCAGCAGCTTAGATTGGGACAGGGCGTACAATGAGCAGTTCTTC.

The chain has TRBV6-5 and TRBJ2-7; D is unresolved. The V gene lost 0 bases and the J gene lost 0 bases, with 12 bases spanning the gap. The CDR3 sequence is 16 residues long. The V gene's germline CDR1 is MNHEY and CDR2 SVGAGI. CDR3 bases: TGTGCCAGCAGTTACTCGGCGGTAGAAAGCTCCTACGAGCAGTACTTC. The encoded protein is CASSYSAVESSYEQYF.

The J gene is TRBJ1-1, the V gene TRBV19; D is undetermined. Looked up from germline, CDR1 is LNHDA and CDR2 is SQIVND (reference sequence). CDR3 length equals 15 residues. V was cut by 6 bases and J by 8 bases, with 22 bases left in between. This CDR3 is CASSLLAGSGREAFF. CDR3 DNA sequence: TGTGCCAGTAGCCTCCTGGCCGGATCCGGGAGAGAAGCTTTCTTT. Complete variable domain (other parts from reference TRBV19 and TRBJ1-1): DGGITQSPKYLFRKEGQNVTLSCEQNLNHDAMYWYRQDPGQGLRLIYYSQIVNDFQKGDIAEGYSVSREKKESFPLTVTSAQKNPTAFYLCASSLLAGSGREAFFGQGTRLTVV.

The V gene is TRBV7-2, the J gene TRBJ2-1; D gene unclear. This CDR3 comprises 14 residues. Trimming pared 0 bases from V and 7 bases from J, leaving 10 bases between. Germline assignment: CDR1 SGHTA and CDR2 FQGNSA. In nucleotides, the CDR3 is TGTGCCAGCAGCTTAGCGCTCTCGACAAATGAGCAGTTCTTC. As protein: CASSLALSTNEQFF.

The V and J genes are TRBV7-2 and TRBJ2-5; 11 bases line up with TRBD2. CDR1 is SGHTA and CDR2 is FQGNSA in the germline V gene. The CDR3 sequence is 17 residues long. J gave up 5 bases and V 1 base, and 9 bases lay outside the gene matches. CDR3 in amino acids: CASSLGLAGRSSETQYF. The DNA for the CDR3 is TGTGCCAGCAGCTTAGGACTAGCGGGGAGGTCTTCGGAGACCCAGTACTTC.